This T cell receptor (beta chain) is drawn from a study of T cells expressing NK-cell markers. Study at large: The TCR beta repertoires were obtained from sorted CD3+CD56+NKG2C+, CD3+CD56+NKG2C- and CD3+CD56-NKG2C+ T cells. Study outcomes and limitations: The leading position in the CD3+CD56-NKG2C+ fraction of a handful of donors also went to these clonotypes. It remained uncertain whether the expanded NKG2C+ T cell clones were specific for HCMV antigens.

In generating TCR beta cDNA, 5'RACE template switching with UMIs was used. Each CDR3 protein gets one entry in TCRdb, which reprocessed the 5' RACE reads and gives no DNA. Its table lists just under 150,000 distinct CDR3 sequences. Germline CDR1 reads KGHSH; CDR2 reads LQKENI. This CDR3 comprises 16 residues. Turning to this clonotype: What it recognizes is unknown.

The specimen sequenced was blood T cells: a sorted CD56 or NKG2C T cell subset, CD4+ or CD8+ T cells, or bulk PBMC T cells (not recorded which). The receptor was derived from a man between 18 and 29 years old in good health. The chain uses TRBV18 and TRBJ2-7; the TCRdb D gene call, TRBD2, has no DNA to confirm it. CDR3: CASSPPPQRELEEQYF.